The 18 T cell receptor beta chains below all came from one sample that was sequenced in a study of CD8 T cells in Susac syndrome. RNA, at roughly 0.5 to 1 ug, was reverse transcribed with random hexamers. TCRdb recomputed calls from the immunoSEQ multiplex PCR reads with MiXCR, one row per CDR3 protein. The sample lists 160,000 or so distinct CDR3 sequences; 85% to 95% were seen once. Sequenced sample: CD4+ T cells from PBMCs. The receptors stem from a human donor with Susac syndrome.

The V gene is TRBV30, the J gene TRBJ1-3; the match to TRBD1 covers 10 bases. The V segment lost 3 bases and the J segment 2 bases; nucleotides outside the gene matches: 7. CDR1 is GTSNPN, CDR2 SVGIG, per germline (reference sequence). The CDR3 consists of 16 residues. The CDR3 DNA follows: TGTGCCTGGAGAAGTCCGGGACAGGGGACTGGAAACACCATATATTTT. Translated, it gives CAWRSPGQGTGNTIYF.

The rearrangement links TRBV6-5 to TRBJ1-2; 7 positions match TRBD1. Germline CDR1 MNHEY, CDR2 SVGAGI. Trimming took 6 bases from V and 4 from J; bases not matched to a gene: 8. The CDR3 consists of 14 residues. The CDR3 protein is CASSPGQLLYGYTF. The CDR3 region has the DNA TGTGCCAGCAGCCCGGGACAGCTTCTCTATGGCTACACCTTC.

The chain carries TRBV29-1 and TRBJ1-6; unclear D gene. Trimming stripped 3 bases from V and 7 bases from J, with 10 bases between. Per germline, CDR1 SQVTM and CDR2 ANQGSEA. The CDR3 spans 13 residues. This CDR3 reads CSVDALQNSPLHF. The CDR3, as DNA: TGCAGCGTTGATGCCTTACAGAATTCACCCCTCCACTTT.

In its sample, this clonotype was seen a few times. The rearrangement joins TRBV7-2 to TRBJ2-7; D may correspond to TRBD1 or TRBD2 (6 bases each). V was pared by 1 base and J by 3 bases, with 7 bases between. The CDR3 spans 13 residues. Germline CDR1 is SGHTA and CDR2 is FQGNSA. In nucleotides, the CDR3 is TGTGCCAGCAGCTTAGAGGGGGGCTACGAGCAGTACTTC. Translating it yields CASSLEGGYEQYF.

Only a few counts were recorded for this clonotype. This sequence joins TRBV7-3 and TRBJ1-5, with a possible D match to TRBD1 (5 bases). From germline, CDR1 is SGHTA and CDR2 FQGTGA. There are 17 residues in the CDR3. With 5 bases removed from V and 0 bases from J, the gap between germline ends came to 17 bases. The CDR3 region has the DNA TGTGCCAGCAGCCCGATCATAGGGGCTTATAGCAATCAGCCCCAGCATTTT. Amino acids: CASSPIIGAYSNQPQHF.

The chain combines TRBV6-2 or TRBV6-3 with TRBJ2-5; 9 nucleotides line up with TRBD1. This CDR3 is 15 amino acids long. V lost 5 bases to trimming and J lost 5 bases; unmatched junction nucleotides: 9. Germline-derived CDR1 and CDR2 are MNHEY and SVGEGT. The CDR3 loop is CASSRPGQGVETQYF. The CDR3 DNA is TGTGCCAGCAGTCGGCCGGGACAGGGAGTGGAGACCCAGTACTTC.

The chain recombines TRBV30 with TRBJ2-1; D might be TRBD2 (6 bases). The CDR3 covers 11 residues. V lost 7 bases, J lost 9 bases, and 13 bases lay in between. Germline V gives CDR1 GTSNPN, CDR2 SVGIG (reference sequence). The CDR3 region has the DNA TGTGCCTTCTCGGGGGAAGGTGAGCAGTTCTTC. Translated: CAFSGEGEQFF.

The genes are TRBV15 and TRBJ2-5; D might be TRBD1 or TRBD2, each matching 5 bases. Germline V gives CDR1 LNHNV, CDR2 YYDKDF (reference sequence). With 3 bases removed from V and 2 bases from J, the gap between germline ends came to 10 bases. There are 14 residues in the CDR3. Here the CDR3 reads CATSSWDGQETQYF. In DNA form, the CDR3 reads TGTGCCACCAGCAGTTGGGACGGGCAAGAGACCCAGTACTTC.

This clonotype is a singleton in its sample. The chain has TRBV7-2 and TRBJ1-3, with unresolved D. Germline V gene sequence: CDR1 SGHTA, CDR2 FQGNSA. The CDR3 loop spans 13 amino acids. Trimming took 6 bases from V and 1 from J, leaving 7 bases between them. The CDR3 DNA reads TGTGCCAGCAGTACCTGGTCTGGAAACACCATATATTTT. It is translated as CASSTWSGNTIYF.

This CDR3 is CASSPPRLGGEAFF. For the CDR3, the DNA is TGTGCCAGCAGCCCCCCCCGTCTAGGGGGTGAAGCTTTCTTT. The chain has TRBV27 and TRBJ1-1, with D perhaps matching TRBD1 (6 bases). V lost 6 bases to trimming and J lost 7 bases, with 18 bases between them. CDR1 MNHEY and CDR2 SMNVEV come from the germline V gene (reference sequence). This CDR3 is 14 amino acids long.

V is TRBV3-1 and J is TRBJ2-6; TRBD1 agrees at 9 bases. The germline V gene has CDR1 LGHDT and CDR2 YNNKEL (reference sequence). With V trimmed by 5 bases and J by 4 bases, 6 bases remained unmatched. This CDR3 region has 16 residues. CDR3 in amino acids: CASSARDRAGANVLTF. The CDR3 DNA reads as TGTGCCAGCAGCGCCCGGGACAGGGCAGGGGCCAACGTCCTGACTTTC.

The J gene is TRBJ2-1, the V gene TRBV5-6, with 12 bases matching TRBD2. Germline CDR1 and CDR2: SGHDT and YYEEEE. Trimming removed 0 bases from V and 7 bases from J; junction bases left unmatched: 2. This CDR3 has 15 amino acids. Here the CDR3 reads CASSLDTSGGNEQFF. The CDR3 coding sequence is TGTGCCAGCAGCTTGGATACTAGCGGGGGGAATGAGCAGTTCTTC.

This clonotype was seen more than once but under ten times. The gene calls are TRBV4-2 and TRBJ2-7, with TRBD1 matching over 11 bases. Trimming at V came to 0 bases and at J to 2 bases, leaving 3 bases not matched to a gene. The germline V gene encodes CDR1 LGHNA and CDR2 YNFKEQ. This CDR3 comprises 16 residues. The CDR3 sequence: CASSQDAGQGAYEQYF. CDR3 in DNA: TGTGCCAGCAGCCAAGATGCGGGACAGGGGGCCTACGAGCAGTACTTC.

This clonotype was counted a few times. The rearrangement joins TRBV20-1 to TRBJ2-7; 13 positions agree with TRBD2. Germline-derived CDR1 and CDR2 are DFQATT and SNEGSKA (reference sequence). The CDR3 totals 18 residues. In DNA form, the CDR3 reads TGCAGCGGGCTCCCGGGTGGGACTAGCGGGGAAAGCTCCTACGAGCAGTACTTC. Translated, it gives CSGLPGGTSGESSYEQYF.

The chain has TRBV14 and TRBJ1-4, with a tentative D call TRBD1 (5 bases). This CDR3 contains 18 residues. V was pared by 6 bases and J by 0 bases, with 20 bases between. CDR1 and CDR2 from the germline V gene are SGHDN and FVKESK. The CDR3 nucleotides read TGTGCCAGCAGTCAACTCTTGGGACGTTCTGCAACTAATGAAAAACTGTTTTTT. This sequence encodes CASSQLLGRSATNEKLFF. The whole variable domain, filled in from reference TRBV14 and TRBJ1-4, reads EAGVTQFPSHSVIEKGQTVTLRCDPISGHDNLYWYRRVMGKEIKFLLHFVKESKQDESGMPNNRFLAERTGGTYSTLKVQPAELEDSGVYFCASSQLLGRSATNEKLFFGSGTQLSVL.

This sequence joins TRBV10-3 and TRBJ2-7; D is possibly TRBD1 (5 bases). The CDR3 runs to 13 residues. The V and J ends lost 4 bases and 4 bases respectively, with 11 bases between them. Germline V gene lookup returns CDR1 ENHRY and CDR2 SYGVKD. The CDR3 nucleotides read TGTGCCATCAGTGGACAGACCGCGTACGAGCAGTACTTC. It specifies CAISGQTAYEQYF.

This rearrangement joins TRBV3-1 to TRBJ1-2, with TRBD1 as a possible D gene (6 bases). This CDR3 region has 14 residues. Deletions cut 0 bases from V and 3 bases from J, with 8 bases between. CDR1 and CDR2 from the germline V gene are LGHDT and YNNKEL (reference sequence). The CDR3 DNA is TGTGCCAGCAGCCAAGATAACAGGGACTATGGCTACACCTTC. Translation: CASSQDNRDYGYTF.

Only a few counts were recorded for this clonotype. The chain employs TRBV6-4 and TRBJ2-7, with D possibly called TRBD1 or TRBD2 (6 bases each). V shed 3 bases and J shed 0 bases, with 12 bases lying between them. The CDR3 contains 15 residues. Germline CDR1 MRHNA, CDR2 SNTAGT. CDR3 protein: CASSEQGGSSYEQYF. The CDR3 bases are TGTGCCAGCAGTGAACAAGGGGGGAGCTCCTACGAGCAGTACTTC.